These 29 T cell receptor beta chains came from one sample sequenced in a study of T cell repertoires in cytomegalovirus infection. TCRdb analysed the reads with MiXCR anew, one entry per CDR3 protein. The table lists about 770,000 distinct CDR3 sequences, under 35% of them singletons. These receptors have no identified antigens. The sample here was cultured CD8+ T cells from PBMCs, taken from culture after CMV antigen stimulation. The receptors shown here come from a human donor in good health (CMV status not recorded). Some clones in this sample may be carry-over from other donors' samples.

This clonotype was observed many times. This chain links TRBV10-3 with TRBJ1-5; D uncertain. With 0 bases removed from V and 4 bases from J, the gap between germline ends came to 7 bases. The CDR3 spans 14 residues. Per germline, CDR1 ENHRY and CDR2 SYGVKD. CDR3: CAISESRGNQPQHF. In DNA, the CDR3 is TGTGCCATCAGTGAGTCGCGGGGAAATCAGCCCCAGCATTTT.

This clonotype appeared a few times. The CDR3 region is CASSLAGRTYEQYF. DNA of the CDR3: TGTGCCAGCAGCTTAGCGGGGCGAACCTACGAGCAGTACTTC. The chain couples TRBV7-9 to TRBJ2-7; possible D gene TRBD1, 5 bases. The CDR3 totals 14 residues. Germline CDR1 is SEHNR and CDR2 is FQNEAQ (reference sequence). Trimming cost V 0 bases and J 2 bases, with 8 bases left between them.

CDR3 residues: CASSLRSYVWYEQYF. In DNA, the CDR3 is TGTGCCAGCAGCTTAAGATCTTACGTTTGGTACGAGCAGTACTTC. The rearrangement joins TRBV13 to TRBJ2-7; D is unclear. Germline assignment: CDR1 PRHDT and CDR2 FYEKMQ (reference sequence). Trimming took 2 bases from V and 4 from J, leaving 15 bases between them. The CDR3 spans 15 residues.

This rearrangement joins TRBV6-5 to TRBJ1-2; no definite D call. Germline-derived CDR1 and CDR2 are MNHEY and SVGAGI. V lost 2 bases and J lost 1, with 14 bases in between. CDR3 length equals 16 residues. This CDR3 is CASSYSWEGGNYGYTF. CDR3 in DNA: TGTGCCAGCAGTTACAGCTGGGAGGGAGGTAACTATGGCTACACCTTC.

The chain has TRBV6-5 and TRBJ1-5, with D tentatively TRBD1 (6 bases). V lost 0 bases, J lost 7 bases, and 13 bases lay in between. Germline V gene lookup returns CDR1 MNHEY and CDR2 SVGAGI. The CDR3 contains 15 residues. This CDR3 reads CASSYSGRGDQPQHF. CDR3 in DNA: TGTGCCAGCAGTTACTCGGGCAGGGGTGACCAGCCCCAGCATTTT.

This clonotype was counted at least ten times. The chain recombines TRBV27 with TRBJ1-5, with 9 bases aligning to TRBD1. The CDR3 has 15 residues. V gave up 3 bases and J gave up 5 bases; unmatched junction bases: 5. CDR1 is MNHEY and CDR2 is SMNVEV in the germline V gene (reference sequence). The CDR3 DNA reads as TGTGCCAGCAGTTTCCTACAGGGGGCGGATCAGCCCCAGCATTTT. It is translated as CASSFLQGADQPQHF.

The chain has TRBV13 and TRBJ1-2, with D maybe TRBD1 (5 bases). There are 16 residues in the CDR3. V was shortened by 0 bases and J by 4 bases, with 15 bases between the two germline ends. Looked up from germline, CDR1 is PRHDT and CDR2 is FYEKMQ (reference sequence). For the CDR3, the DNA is TGTGCCAGCAGCTTAGGCAGGGCGCCACCCCCCTATGGCTACACCTTC. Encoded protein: CASSLGRAPPPYGYTF.

CDR3 residues: CASTMTPAYEQYF. CDR3 bases: TGTGCCAGCACCATGACACCAGCCTACGAGCAGTACTTC. The gene calls are TRBV28 and TRBJ2-7, with D hard to call. Germline values: CDR1 MDHEN, CDR2 SYDVKM. Trimming shortened V by 7 bases and J by 2 bases, and 12 bases separated the two germline ends. The CDR3 extends over 13 amino acids.

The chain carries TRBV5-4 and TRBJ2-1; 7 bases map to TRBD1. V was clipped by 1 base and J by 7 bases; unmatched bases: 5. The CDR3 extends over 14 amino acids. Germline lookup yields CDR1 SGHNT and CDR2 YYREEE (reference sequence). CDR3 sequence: CASSLRQGLNEQFF. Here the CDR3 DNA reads TGTGCCAGCAGCTTGCGACAGGGTCTAAATGAGCAGTTCTTC.

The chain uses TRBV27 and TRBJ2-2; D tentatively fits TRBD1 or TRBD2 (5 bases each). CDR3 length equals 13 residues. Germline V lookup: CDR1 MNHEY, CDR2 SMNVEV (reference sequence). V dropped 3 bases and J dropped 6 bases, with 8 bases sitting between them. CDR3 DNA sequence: TGTGCCAGCAGTTTCCCGGGACCCGGGGAGCTGTTTTTT. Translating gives CASSFPGPGELFF.

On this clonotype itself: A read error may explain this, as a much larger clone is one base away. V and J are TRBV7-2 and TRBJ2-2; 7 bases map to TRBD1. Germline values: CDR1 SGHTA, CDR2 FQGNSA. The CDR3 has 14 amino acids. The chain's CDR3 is CASLYEGAAGEPFF. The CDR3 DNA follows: TGTGCCAGCCTCTACGAGGGGGCGGCCGGGGAGCCGTTTTTT.

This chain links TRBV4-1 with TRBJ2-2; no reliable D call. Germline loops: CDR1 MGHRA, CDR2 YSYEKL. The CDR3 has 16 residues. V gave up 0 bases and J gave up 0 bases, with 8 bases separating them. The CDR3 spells CASSQDPEPNTGELFF. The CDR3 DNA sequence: TGCGCCAGCAGCCAAGATCCGGAACCGAACACCGGGGAGCTGTTTTTT.

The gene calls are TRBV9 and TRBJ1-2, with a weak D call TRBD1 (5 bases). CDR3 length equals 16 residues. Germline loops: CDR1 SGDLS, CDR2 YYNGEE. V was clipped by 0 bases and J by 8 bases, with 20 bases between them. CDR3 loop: CASSVGRDATNRGYTF. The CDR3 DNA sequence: TGTGCCAGCAGCGTAGGGCGGGACGCAACTAATCGGGGCTACACCTTC.

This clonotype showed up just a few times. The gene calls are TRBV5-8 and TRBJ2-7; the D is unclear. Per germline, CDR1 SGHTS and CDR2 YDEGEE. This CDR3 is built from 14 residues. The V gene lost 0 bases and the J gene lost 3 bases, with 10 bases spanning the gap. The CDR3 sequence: CASSLGVSYYEQYF. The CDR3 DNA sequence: TGTGCCAGCAGCTTGGGGGTCAGTTACTACGAGCAGTACTTC.

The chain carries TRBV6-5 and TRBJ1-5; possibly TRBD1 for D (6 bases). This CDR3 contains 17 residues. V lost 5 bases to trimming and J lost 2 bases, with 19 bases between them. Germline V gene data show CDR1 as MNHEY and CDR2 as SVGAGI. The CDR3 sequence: CASSPLPYRVGNQPQHF. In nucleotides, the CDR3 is TGTGCCAGCAGTCCACTCCCGTACAGGGTCGGCAATCAGCCCCAGCATTTT.

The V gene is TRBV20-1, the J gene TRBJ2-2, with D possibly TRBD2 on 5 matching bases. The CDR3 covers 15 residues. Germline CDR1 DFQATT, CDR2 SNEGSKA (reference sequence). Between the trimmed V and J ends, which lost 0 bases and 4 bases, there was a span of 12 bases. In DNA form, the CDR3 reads TGCAGTGCTAGAGATAATGCGGACTTCACCGGGGAGCTGTTTTTT. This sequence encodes CSARDNADFTGELFF.

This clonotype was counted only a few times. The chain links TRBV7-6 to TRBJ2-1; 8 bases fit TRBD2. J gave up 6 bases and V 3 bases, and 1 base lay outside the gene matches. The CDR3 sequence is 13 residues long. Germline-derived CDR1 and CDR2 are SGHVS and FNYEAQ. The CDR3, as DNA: TGTGCCAGCAGCTTCGGGGGGGTCAATGAGCAGTTCTTC. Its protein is CASSFGGVNEQFF. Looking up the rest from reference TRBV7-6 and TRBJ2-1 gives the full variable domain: GAGVSQSPRYKVTKRGQDVALRCDPISGHVSLYWYRQALGQGPEFLTYFNYEAQQDKSGLPNDRFSAERPEGSISTLTIQRTEQRDSAMYRCASSFGGVNEQFFGPGTRLTVL.

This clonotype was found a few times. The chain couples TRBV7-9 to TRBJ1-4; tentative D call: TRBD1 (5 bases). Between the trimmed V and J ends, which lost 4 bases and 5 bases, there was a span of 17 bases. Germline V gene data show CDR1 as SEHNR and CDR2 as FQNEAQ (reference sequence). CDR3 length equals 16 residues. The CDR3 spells CASSSGATDLNEKLFF. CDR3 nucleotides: TGTGCCAGCAGCTCAGGCGCGACAGATCTAAATGAAAAACTGTTTTTT.

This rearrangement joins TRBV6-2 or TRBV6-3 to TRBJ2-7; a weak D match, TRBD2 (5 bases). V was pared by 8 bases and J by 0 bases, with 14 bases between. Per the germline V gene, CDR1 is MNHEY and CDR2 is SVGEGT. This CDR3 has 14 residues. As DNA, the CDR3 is TGTGCCAGCTGCGGACTCTCCACCTCCTACGAGCAGTACGTC. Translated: CASCGLSTSYEQYV.

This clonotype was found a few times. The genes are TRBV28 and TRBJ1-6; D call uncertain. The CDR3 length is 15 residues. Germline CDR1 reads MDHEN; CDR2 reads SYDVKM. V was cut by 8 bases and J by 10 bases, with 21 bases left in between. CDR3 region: CASSPLTGYESPLHF. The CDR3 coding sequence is TGTGCCAGCTCCCCCCTAACGGGGTACGAATCACCCCTCCACTTT.

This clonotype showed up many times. Here the CDR3 DNA reads TGTGCCAGCAGCACATTATCTCTAGGCACCATATATTTT. Translated: CASSTLSLGTIYF. V usage is TRBV7-8 and J usage is TRBJ1-3, with D unresolved. CDR3 length: 13 amino acids. The germline CDR1 and CDR2 sequences are SGHVS and FQNEAQ. V lost 5 bases, J lost 9 bases, and 14 bases lay in between.

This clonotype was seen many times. CDR3 coding DNA: TGTGCCAGCAGCTTGAGAAGGGAGGAGCTGTTTTTT. Protein sequence: CASSLRREELFF. This chain connects TRBV7-8 to TRBJ2-2; D is unclear. The V end was cut by 3 bases, the J end by 10 bases, with 9 bases between. CDR1 is SGHVS, CDR2 FQNEAQ, per germline. The CDR3 loop spans 12 amino acids.

CDR3 residues: CSVEWDSSANYGYTF. The CDR3 region has the DNA TGCAGCGTTGAATGGGACAGCTCAGCTAACTATGGCTACACCTTC. The V gene is TRBV29-1, the J gene TRBJ1-2, with 7 positions matching TRBD1. CDR3 size: 15 residues. Trimming cost V 2 bases and J 0 bases; bases outside gene matches: 6. In germline, CDR1 is SQVTM, CDR2 ANQGSEA.

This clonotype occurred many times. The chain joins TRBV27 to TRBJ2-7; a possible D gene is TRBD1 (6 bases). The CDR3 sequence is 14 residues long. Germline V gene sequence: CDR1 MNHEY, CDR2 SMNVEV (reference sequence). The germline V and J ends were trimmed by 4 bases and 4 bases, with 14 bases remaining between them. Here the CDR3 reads CASSSRTEAYEQYF. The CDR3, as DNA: TGTGCCAGCAGTTCCCGGACAGAGGCTTACGAGCAGTACTTC.

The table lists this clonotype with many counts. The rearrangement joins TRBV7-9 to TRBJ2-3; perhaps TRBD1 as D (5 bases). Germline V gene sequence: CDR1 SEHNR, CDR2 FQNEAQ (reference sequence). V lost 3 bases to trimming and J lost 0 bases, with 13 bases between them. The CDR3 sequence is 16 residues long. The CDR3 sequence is CASSFPVGQSTDTQYF. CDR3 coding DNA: TGTGCCAGCAGCTTTCCGGTGGGGCAAAGCACAGATACGCAGTATTTT.

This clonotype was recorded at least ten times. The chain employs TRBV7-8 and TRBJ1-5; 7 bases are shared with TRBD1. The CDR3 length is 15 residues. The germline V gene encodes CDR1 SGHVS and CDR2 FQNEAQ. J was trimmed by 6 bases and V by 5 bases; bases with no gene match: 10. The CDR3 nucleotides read TGTGCCAGCAGCGCCTTACAGGGGCCGAGTCAGCCCCAGCATTTT. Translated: CASSALQGPSQPQHF.

CDR3 in DNA: TGCAGCGTTGAAGGGGCTAGCGGGTACCAAGAGACCCAGTACTTC. Residues: CSVEGASGYQETQYF. The V call is TRBV29-1, the J call TRBJ2-5, with TRBD2 matching 8 bases. The CDR3 totals 15 residues. Germline V gene lookup returns CDR1 SQVTM and CDR2 ANQGSEA. With 1 base clipped from V and 0 bases from J, the junction kept 4 bases outside the gene matches. Supplemented by reference TRBV29-1 and TRBJ2-5, the full variable domain reads SAVISQKPSRDICQRGTSLTIQCQVDSQVTMMFWYRQQPGQSLTLIATANQGSEATYESGFVIDKFPISRPNLTFSTLTVSNMSPEDSSIYLCSVEGASGYQETQYFGPGTRLLVL.

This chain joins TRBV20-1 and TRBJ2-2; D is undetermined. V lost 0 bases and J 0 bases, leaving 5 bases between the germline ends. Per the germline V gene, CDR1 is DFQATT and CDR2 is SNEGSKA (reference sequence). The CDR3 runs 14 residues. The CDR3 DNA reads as TGCAGTGCTAGAGATTATGCGAACACCGGGGAGCTGTTTTTT. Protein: CSARDYANTGELFF.

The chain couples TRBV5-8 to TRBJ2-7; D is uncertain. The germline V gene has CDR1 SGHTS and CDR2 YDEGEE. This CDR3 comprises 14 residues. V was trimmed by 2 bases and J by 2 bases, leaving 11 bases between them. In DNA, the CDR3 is TGTGCCAGCAGCTTTTGGATGCGGCCCTACGAGCAGTACTTC. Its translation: CASSFWMRPYEQYF.